Each of the 3 T cell receptor beta chains below was sequenced from the same sample in a study of lymphopenia after photon versus proton radiotherapy. The method was immunoSEQ multiplex PCR; TCRdb's version includes in-frame clones alone and lacks a portion of them. Seen here are roughly 30,000 clones, roughly 87% observed once, and the top ten hold about 53%. This material consisted of peripheral blood, taken from a patient treated with proton-based radiotherapy. These receptors originate from a woman aged 55-69 years with cholangiocarcinoma. Some clones in this sample may be carry-over from other donors' samples.

This clone was recorded once. The gene calls are TRBV5-1 and TRBJ1-5, with D maybe TRBD1 (6 bases). V lost 0 bases and J 5 bases, leaving 12 bases between the germline ends. The CDR3 totals 15 residues. CDR1 and CDR2 (germline): SGHRS, YFSETQ. This CDR3 is CASSLDLDSDQPQHF. CDR3 DNA: TGCGCCAGCAGCTTGGACTTGGACAGTGATCAGCCCCAGCATTTT.

The chain carries TRBV4-2 and TRBJ2-3; TRBD1 might be the D (5 bases). The V gene lost 0 bases and the J gene lost 2 bases, with 15 bases spanning the gap. The CDR3 spans 17 residues. The germline V gene encodes CDR1 LGHNA and CDR2 YNFKEQ. CDR3 coding DNA: TGTGCCAGCAGCCAAGACCCCCAGTGGGGCACCACAGATACGCAGTATTTT. This translates into CASSQDPQWGTTDTQYF.

This rearrangement joins TRBV10-3 to TRBJ2-3, with no clear D. The length of the CDR3 is 15 residues. V was shortened by 4 bases and J by 0 bases, with 11 bases between the two germline ends. Germline CDR1 is ENHRY and CDR2 is SYGVKD. In DNA form, the CDR3 reads TGTGCCATCAGTGGACGAGCAGCTAGCACAGATACGCAGTATTTT. It codes for CAISGRAASTDTQYF.